This TCR beta chain was found in a study of T cell repertoires in cytomegalovirus infection. V was cut by 3 bases and J by 3 bases, with 11 bases left in between. The CDR3 is 15 residues long. TCRdb re-analysed the reads in MiXCR, keeping a single row per CDR3 protein. The sample lists about 360,000 distinct CDR3 sequences, 15% to 20% occurring once. This clonotype was seen more than once but under ten times. The sequencing sample was made of PBMCs. This chain connects TRBV12-3 or TRBV12-4 to TRBJ1-4; weak D call: TRBD1 (5 bases). The receptor's source is a human donor in good health (CMV status not recorded). Some clones in this sample may be carry-over from other donors' samples. The CDR3 here is CASSLGVAANEKLFF. As DNA, the CDR3 is TGTGCCAGCAGTTTGGGGGTAGCGGCTAATGAAAAACTGTTTTTT.